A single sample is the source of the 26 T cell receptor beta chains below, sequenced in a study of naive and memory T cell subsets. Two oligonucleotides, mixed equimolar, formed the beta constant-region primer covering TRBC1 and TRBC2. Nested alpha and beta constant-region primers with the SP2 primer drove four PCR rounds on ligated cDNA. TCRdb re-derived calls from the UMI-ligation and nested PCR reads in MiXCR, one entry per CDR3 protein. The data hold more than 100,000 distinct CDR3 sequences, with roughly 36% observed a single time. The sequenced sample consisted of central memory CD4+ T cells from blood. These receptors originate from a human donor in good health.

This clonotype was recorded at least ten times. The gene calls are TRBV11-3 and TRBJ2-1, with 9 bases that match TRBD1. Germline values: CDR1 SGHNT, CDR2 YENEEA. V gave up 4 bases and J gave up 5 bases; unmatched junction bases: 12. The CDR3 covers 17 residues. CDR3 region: CASSSVDRGRPDNEQFF. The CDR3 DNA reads TGTGCCAGCAGCTCCGTGGACAGGGGAAGGCCGGACAATGAGCAGTTCTTC.

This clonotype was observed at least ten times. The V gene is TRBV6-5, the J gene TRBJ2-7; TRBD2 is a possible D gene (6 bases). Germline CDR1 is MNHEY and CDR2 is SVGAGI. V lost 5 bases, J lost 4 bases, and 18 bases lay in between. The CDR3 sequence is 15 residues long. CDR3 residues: CASSPSGGGWYEQYF. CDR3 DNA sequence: TGTGCCAGCAGTCCCTCCGGGGGAGGCTGGTACGAGCAGTACTTC.

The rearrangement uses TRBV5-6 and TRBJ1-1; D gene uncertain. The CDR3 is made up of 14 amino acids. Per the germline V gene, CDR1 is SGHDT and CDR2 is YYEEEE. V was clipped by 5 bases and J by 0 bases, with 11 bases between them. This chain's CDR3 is CASRQKGMNTEAFF. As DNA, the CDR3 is TGTGCCAGCAGACAAAAGGGCATGAACACTGAAGCTTTCTTT.

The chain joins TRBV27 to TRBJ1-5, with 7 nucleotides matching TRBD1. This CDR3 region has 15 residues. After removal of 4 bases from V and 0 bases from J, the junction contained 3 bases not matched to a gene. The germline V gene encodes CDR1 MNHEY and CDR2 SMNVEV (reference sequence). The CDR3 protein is CASSSGQVSNQPQHF. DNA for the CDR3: TGTGCCAGCAGTTCAGGACAGGTTAGCAATCAGCCCCAGCATTTT.

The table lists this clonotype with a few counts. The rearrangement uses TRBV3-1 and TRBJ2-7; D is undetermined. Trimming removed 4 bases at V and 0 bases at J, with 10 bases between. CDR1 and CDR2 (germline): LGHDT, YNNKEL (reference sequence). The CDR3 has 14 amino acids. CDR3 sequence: CASSPTAYSYEQYF. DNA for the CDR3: TGTGCCAGCAGCCCCACGGCGTACTCCTACGAGCAGTACTTC.

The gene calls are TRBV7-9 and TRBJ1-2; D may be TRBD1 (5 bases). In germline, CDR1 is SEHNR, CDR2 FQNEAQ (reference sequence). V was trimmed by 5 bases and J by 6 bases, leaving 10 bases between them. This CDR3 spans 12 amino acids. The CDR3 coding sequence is TGTGCCAGCAGCAAGACAGAGGATGGCTACACCTTC. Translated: CASSKTEDGYTF.

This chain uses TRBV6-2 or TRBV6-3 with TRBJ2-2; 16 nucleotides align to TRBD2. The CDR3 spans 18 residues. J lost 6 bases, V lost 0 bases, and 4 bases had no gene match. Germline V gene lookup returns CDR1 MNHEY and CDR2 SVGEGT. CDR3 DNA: TGTGCCAGCAGTTACTCGGGGGGACTAGCGGGAGGGCCCGGGGAGCTGTTTTTT. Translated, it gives CASSYSGGLAGGPGELFF.

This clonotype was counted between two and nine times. The CDR3 bases are TGTGCCAGCAGTCCCCATCGACAGGTAGATAATCAGCCCCAGCATTTT. This codes for CASSPHRQVDNQPQHF. The gene calls are TRBV6-6 and TRBJ1-5; D is perhaps TRBD1 (6 bases). V was cut by 5 bases and J by 4 bases, with 18 bases left in between. The CDR3 has 16 amino acids. The germline gives CDR1 MNHNY, CDR2 SVGAGI (reference sequence).

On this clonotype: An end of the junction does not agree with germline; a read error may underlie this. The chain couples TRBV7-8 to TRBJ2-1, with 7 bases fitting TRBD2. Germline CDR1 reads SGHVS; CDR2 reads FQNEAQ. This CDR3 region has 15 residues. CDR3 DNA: TGTGCCAGCAGCTTAGCGGGAGGGAGCTACAGTGAGCAGTTCTTC. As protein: CASSLAGGSYSEQFF.

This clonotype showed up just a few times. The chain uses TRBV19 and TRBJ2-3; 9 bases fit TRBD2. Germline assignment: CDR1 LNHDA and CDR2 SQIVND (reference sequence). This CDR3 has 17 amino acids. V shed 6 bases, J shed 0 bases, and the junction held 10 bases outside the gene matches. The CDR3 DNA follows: TGTGCCAGTAGCCGAAAGCGGGAGGCGTCTAGCACAGATACGCAGTATTTT. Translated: CASSRKREASSTDTQYF.

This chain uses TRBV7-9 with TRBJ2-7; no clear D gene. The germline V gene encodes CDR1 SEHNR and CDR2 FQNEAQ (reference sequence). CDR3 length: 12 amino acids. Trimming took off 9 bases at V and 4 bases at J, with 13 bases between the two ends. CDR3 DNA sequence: TGTGCCAGTGGACCTGGTGGGTACGAGCAGTACTTC. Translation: CASGPGGYEQYF.

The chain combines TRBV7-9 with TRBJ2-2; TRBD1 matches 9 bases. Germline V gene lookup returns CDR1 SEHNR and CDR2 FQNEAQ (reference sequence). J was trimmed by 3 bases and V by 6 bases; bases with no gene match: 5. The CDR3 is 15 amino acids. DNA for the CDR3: TGTGCCAGCAGTAAACAGGGGGCGTACACCGGGGAGCTGTTTTTT. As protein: CASSKQGAYTGELFF.

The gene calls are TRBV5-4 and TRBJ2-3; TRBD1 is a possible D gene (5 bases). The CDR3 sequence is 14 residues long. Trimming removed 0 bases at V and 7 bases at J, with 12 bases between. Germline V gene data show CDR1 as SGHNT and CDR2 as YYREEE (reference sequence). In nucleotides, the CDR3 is TGTGCCAGCAGCTTGGAGAGTGGGGCCTATACGCAGTATTTT. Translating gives CASSLESGAYTQYF.

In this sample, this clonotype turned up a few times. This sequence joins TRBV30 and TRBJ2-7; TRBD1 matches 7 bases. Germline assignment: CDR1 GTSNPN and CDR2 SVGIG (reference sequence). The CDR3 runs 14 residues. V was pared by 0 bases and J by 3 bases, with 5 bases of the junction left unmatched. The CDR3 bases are TGTGCCTGGAGTGTGGGCAGGGGGTACTACGAGCAGTACTTC. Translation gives CAWSVGRGYYEQYF.

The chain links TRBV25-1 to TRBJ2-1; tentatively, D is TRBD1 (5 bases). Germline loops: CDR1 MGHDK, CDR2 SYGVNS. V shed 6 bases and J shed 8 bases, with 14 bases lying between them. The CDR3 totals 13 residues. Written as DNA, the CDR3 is TGTGCCAGCAGCCCCCAGGGTAGGGATGAGCAGTTCTTC. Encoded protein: CASSPQGRDEQFF. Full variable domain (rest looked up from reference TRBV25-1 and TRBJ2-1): EADIYQTPRYLVIGTGKKITLECSQTMGHDKMYWYQQDPGMELHLIHYSYGVNSTEKGDLSSESTVSRIRTEHFPLTLESARPSHTSQYLCASSPQGRDEQFFGPGTRLTVL.

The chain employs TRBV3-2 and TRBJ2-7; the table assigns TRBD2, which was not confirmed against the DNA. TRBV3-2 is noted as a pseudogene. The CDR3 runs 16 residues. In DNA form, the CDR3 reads TGTGCCAGCAGCCAAGAACTAGCGGGAGGGCCGTACGAGCAGTACTTC. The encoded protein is CASSQELAGGPYEQYF.

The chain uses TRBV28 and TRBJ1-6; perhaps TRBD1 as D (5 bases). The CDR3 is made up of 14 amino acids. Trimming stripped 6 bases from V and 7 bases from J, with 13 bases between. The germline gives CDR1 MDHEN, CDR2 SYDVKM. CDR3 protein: CASRIGGSNSPLHF. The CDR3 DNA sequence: TGTGCCAGCAGAATTGGGGGGTCCAATTCACCCCTCCACTTT.

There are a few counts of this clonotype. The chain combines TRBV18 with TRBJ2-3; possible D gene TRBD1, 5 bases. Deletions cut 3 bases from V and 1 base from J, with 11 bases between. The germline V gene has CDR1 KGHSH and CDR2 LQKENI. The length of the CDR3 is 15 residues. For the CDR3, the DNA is TGTGCCAGCTCACCGGGGCAAACCGGCACAGATACGCAGTATTTT. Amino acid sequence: CASSPGQTGTDTQYF.

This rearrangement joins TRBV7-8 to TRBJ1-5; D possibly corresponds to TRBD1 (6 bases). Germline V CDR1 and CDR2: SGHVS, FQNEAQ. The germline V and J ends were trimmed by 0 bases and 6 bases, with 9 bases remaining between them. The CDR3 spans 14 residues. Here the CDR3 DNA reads TGTGCCAGCAGCTTAGCGAGGGGGTCTCAGCCCCAGCATTTT. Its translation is CASSLARGSQPQHF. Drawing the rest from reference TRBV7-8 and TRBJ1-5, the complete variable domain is GAGVSQSPRYKVAKRGQDVALRCDPISGHVSLFWYQQALGQGPEFLTYFQNEAQLDKSGLPSDRFFAERPEGSVSTLKIQRTQQEDSAVYLCASSLARGSQPQHFGDGTRLSIL.

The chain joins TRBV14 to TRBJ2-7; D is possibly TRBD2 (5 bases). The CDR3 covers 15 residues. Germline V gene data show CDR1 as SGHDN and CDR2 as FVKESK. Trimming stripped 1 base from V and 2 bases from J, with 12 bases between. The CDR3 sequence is CASSQGVAGAYEQYF. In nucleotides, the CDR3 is TGTGCCAGCAGCCAAGGCGTGGCCGGGGCCTACGAGCAGTACTTC.

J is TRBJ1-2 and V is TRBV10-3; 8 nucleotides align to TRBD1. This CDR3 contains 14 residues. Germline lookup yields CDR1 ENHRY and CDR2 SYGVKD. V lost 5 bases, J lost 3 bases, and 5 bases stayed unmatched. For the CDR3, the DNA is TGTGCCATCAGTCCGGGACAGGAATACTATGGCTACACCTTC. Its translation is CAISPGQEYYGYTF.

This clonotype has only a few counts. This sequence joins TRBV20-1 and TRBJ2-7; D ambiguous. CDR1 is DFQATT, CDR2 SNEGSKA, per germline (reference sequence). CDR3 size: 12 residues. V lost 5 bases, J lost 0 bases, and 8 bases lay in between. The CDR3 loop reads CSAAWISYEQYF. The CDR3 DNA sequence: TGCAGTGCTGCCTGGATCTCCTACGAGCAGTACTTC.

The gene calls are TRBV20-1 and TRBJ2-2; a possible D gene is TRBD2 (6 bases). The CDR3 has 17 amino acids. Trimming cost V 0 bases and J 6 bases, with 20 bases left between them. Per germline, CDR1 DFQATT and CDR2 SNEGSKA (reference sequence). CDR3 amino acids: CSARDLIGGTWAGELFF. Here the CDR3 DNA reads TGCAGTGCTAGAGATCTGATCGGGGGTACGTGGGCCGGGGAGCTGTTTTTT.

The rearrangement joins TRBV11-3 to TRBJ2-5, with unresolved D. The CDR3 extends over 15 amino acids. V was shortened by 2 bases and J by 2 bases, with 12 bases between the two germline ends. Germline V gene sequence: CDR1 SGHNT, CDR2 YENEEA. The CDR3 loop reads CASSLLSRNQETQYF. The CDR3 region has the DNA TGTGCCAGCAGCTTACTGAGTAGAAATCAAGAGACCCAGTACTTC.

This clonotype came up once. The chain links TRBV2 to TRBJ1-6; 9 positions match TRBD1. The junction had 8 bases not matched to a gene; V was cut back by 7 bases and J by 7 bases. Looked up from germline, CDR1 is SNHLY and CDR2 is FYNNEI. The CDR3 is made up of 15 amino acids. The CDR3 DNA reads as TGTGCCAGCAAAGGGACAGGGACGCGGAATTCACCCCTCCACTTT. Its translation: CASKGTGTRNSPLHF.

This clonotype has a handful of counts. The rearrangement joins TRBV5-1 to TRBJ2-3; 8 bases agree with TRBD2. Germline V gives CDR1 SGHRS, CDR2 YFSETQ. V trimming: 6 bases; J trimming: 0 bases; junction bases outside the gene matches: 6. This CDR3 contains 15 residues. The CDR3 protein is CASTQAGASTDTQYF. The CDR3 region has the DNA TGCGCCAGCACACAAGCGGGAGCCAGCACAGATACGCAGTATTTT.